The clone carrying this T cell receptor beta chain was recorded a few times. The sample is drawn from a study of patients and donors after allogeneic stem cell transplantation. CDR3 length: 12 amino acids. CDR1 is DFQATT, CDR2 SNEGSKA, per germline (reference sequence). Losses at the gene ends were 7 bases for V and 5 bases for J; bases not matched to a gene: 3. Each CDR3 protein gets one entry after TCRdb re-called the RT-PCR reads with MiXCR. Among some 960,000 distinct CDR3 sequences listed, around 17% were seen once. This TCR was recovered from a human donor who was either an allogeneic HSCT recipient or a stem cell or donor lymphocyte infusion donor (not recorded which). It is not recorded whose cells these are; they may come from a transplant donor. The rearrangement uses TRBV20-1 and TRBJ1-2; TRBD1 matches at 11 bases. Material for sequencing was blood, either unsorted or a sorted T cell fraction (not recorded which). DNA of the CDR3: TGCAGTGTTAGGGACAGGGGGTATGGCTACACCTTC. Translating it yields CSVRDRGYGYTF.